The clone carrying this T cell receptor (beta chain) was recorded a few times. The antigen is unknown. The germline V and J ends were trimmed by 0 bases and 5 bases, with 18 bases remaining between them. The length of the CDR3 is 16 residues. Germline lookup yields CDR1 SGDLS and CDR2 YYNGEE. This sample is drawn from a study of blood T cells in healthy people across ages. Notes on the study in general: Reliance upon unsorted PBMCs precluded definitive naive versus antigen-experienced comparison. Because donor CMV status was unknown, expanded clonotype changes were possibly confounded.

Next came a second PCR, run for about 6 to 12 cycles, which used a sample-barcoded 5' primer along with a J-beta primer mix. TCRdb re-analysed the 5' RACE reads in MiXCR, keeping a single row per CDR3 protein. The data hold 1.4 million to 1.5 million distinct CDR3 sequences, with 42% observed a single time. The amount of total RNA extracted per sample was at least 6 micrograms. The TCR was taken from a woman under 30 in good health. Sequencing was done on a sample of blood. The rearrangement joins TRBV9 to TRBJ2-7; maybe TRBD2 (7 bases). Here the CDR3 DNA reads TGTGCCAGCAGCGTAGGAGCGGGGACACCCCTAGACGAGCAGTACTTC. The encoded protein is CASSVGAGTPLDEQYF.